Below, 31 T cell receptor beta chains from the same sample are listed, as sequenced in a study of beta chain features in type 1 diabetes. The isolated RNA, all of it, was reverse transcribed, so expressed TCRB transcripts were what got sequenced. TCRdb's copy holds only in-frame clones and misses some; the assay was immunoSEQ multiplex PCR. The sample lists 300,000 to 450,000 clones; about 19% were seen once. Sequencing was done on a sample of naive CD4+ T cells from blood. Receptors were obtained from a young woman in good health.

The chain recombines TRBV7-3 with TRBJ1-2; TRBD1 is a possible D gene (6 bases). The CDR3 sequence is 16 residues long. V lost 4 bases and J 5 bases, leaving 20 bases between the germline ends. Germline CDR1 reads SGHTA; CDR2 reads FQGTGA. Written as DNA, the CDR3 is TGTGCCAGCAGCTCGGGCGGGTCGGTGGGACATTATGGCTACACCTTC. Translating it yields CASSSGGSVGHYGYTF.

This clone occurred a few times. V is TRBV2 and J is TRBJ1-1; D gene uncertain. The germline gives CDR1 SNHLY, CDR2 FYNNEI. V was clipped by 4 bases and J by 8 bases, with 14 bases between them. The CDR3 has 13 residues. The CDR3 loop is CASSGRGIGEAFF. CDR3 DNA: TGTGCCAGCAGTGGTCGGGGTATTGGAGAAGCTTTCTTT.

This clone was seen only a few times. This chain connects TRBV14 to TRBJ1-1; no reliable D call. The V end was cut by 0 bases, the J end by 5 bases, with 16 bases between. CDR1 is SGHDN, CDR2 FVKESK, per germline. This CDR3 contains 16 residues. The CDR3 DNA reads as TGTGCCAGCAGCCAAGACCGGGATTGGGTTGGGACTGAAGCTTTCTTT. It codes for CASSQDRDWVGTEAFF.

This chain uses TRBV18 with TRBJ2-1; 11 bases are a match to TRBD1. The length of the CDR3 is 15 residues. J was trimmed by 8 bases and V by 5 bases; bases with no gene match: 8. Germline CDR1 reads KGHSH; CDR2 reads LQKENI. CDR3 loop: CASSAGQGAVYEQFF. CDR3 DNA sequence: TGTGCCAGCTCAGCCGGACAGGGGGCTGTTTATGAGCAGTTCTTC.

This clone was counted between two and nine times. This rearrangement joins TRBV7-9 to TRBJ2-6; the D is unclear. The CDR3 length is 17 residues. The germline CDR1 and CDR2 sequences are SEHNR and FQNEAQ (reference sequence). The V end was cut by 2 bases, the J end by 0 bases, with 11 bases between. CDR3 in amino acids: CASSLLWRNSGANVLTF. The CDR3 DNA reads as TGTGCCAGCAGCTTACTCTGGCGGAACTCTGGGGCCAACGTCCTGACTTTC.

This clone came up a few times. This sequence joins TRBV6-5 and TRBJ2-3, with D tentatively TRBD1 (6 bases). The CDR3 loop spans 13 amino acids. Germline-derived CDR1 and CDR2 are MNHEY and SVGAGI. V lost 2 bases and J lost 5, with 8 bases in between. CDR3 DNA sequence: TGTGCCAGCAGTTACGAAGGGGGAGATACGCAGTATTTT. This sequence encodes CASSYEGGDTQYF.

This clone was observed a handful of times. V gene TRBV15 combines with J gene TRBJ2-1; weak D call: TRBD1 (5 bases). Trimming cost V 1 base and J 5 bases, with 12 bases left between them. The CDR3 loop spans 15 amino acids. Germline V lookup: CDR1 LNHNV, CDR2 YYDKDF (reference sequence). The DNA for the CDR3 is TGTGCCACCAGCAGAGGGGTGGCAGGGAACAATGAGCAGTTCTTC. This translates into CATSRGVAGNNEQFF.

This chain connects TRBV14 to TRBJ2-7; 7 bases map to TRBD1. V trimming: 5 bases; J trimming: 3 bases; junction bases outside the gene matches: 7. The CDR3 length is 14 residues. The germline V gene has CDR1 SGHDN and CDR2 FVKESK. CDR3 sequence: CASSESGTVYEQYF. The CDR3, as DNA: TGTGCCAGCAGCGAATCCGGGACAGTCTACGAGCAGTACTTC.

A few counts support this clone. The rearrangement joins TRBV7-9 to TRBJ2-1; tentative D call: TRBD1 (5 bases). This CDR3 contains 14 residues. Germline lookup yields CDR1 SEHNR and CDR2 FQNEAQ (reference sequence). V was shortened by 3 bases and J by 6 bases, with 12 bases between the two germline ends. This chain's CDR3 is CASSLGYQGNEQFF. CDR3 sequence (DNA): TGTGCCAGCAGCTTGGGCTACCAGGGCAATGAGCAGTTCTTC. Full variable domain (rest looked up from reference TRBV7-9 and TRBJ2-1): DTGVSQNPRHKITKRGQNVTFRCDPISEHNRLYWYRQTLGQGPEFLTYFQNEAQLEKSRLLSDRFSAERPKGSFSTLEIQRTEQGDSAMYLCASSLGYQGNEQFFGPGTRLTVL.

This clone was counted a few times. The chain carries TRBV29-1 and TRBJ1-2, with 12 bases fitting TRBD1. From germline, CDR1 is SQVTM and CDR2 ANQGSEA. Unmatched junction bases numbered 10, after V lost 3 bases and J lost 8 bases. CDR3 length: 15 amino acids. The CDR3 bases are TGCAGCGTTGAGGGGGAGGGACAGGGGGCTTACGGCTACACCTTC. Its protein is CSVEGEGQGAYGYTF.

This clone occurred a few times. This CDR3 is CASSLQGITNEKLFF. CDR3 nucleotide sequence: TGTGCCAGCTCACTACAGGGTATCACTAATGAAAAACTGTTTTTT. The chain joins TRBV18 to TRBJ1-4, with TRBD1 as a possible D gene (6 bases). Trimming left V 4 bases short and J 2 bases short, with 11 bases between. CDR3 length: 15 residues. Germline lookup yields CDR1 KGHSH and CDR2 LQKENI.

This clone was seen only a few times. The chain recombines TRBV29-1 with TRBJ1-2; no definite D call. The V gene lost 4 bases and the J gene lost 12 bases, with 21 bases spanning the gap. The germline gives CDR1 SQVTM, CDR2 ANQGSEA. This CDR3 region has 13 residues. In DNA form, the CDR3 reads TGCAGCGTTGTGGTCCAGGCCGCATCCGCCCACACCTTC. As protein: CSVVVQAASAHTF.

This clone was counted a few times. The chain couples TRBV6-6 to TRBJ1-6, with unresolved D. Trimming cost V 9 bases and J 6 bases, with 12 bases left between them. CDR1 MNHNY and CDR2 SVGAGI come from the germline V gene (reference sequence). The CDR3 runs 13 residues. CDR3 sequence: CASRTTINSPLHF. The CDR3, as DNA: TGTGCCAGTCGAACCACAATTAATTCACCCCTCCACTTT.

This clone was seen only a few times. This CDR3 is CSTATGGREQFF. The CDR3 bases are TGCAGCACAGCCACCGGGGGAAGGGAGCAGTTCTTC. The V and J genes are TRBV29-1 and TRBJ2-1; tentatively, D is TRBD2 (6 bases). Per the germline V gene, CDR1 is SQVTM and CDR2 is ANQGSEA. This CDR3 has 12 amino acids. Deletions cut 8 bases from V and 10 bases from J, with 18 bases between.

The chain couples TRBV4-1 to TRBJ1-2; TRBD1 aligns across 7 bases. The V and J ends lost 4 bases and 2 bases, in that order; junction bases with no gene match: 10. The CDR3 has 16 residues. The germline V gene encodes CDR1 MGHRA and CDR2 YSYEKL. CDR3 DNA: TGCGCCAGCAGCCCCGGACAGGCCCGGGGAAACTATGGCTACACCTTC. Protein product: CASSPGQARGNYGYTF.

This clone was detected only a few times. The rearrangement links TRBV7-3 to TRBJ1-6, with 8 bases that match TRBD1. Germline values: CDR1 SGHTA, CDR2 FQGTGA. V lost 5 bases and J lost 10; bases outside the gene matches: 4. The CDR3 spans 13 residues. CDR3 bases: TGTGCCAGCAGCCTCCAGGGGGCCTCACCCCTCCACTTT. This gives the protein CASSLQGASPLHF.

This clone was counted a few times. CDR3 loop: CASSSVPSGAQYF. In DNA, the CDR3 is TGTGCCAGCAGCTCGGTCCCTAGTGGCGCGCAGTATTTT. This chain links TRBV7-9 with TRBJ2-3; D not resolved. Trimming cost V 4 bases and J 10 bases, with 15 bases left between them. CDR3 length: 13 residues. Per the germline V gene, CDR1 is SEHNR and CDR2 is FQNEAQ (reference sequence).

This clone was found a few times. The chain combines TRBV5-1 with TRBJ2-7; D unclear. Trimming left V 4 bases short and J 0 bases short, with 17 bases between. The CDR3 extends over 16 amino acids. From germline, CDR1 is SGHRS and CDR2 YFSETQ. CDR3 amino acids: CASSPWAGVASYEQYF. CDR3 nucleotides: TGCGCCAGCAGCCCGTGGGCCGGCGTCGCCTCCTACGAGCAGTACTTC.

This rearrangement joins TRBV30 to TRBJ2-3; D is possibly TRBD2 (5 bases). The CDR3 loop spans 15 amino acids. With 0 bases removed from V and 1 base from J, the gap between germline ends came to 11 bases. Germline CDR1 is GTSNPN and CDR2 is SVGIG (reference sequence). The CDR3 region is CAWSVLERGTDTQYF. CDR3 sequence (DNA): TGTGCCTGGAGTGTATTGGAGAGGGGCACAGATACGCAGTATTTT.

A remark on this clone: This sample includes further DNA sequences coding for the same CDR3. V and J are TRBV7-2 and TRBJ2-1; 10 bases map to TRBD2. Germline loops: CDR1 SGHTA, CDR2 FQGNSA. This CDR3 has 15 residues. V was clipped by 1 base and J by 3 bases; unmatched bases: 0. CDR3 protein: CASSLGLAGYNEQFF. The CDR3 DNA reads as TGTGCCAGCAGCTTAGGACTAGCGGGCTACAATGAGCAGTTCTTC.

The CDR3 DNA sequence: TGCGCCAGCAGCCGGGACAGGCCGGTAGCTAACTATGGCTACACCTTC. This codes for CASSRDRPVANYGYTF. The chain combines TRBV5-1 with TRBJ1-2; 8 bases agree with TRBD1. Germline CDR1 SGHRS, CDR2 YFSETQ. J gave up 0 bases and V 4 bases, and 8 bases lay outside the gene matches. CDR3 length: 16 residues.

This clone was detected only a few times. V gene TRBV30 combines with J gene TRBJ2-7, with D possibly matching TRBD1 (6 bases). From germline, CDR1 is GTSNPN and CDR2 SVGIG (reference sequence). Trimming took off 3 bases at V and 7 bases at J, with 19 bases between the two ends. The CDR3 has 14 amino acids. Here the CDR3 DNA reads TGTGCCTGGAGGCCGGGACAACCGGGGTATGAGCAGTACTTC. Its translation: CAWRPGQPGYEQYF.

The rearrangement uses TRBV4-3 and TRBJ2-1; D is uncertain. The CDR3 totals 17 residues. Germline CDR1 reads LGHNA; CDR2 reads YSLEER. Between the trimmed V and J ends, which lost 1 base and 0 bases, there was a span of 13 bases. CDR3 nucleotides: TGCGCCAGCAGCCAAGCGTCCTCTCCGAGCTCCTACAATGAGCAGTTCTTC. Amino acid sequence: CASSQASSPSSYNEQFF.

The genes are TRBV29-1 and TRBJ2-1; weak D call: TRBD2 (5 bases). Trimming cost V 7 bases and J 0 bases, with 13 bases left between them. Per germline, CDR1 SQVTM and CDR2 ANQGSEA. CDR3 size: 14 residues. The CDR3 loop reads CSGLLGSSYNEQFF. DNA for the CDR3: TGCAGCGGCTTACTAGGAAGCTCCTACAATGAGCAGTTCTTC.

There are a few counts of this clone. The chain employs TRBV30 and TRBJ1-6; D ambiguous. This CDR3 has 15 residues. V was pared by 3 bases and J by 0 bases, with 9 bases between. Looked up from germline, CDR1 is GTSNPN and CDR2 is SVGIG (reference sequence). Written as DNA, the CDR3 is TGTGCCTGGAGCCCCGCGGGCTCCTATAATTCACCCCTCCACTTT. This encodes CAWSPAGSYNSPLHF.

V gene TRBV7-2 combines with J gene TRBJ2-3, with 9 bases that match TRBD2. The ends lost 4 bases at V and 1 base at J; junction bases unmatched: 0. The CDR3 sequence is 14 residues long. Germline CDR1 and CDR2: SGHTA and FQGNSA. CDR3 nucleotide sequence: TGTGCCAGCAGCTCTAGCGGGGGCACAGATACGCAGTATTTT. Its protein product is CASSSSGGTDTQYF. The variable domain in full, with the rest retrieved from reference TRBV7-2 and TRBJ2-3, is GAGVSQSPSNKVTEKGKDVELRCDPISGHTALYWYRQSLGQGLEFLIYFQGNSAPDKSGLPSDRFSAERTGGSVSTLTIQRTQQEDSAVYLCASSSSGGTDTQYFGPGTRLTVL.

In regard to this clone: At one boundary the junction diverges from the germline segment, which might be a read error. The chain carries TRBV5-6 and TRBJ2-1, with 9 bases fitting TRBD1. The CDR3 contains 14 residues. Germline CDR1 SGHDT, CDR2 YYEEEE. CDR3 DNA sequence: TGTGGCAGCCCCCGGGACAGGGTGGGAGATGAGCAGTTCTTC. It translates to CGSPRDRVGDEQFF.

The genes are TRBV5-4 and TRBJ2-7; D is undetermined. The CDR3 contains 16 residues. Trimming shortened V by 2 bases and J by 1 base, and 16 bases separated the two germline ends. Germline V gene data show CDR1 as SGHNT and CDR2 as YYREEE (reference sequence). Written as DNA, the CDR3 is TGTGCCAGCAGCTTCGACCCCGGAGCCCGGTCCTACGAGCAGTACTTC. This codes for CASSFDPGARSYEQYF.

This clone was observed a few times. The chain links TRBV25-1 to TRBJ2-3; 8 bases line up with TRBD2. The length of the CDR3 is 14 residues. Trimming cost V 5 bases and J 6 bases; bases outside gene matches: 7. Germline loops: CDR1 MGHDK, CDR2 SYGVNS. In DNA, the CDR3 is TGTGCCAGCAGTCCATCGGGAGGGCCCGATACGCAGTATTTT. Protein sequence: CASSPSGGPDTQYF.

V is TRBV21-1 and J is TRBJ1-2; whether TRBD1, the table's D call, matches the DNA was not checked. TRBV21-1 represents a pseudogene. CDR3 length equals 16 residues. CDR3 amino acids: CASSIDRSASNYGYTF. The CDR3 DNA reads TGTGCCAGCAGCATTGACAGGTCGGCCTCTAACTATGGCTACACCTTC.

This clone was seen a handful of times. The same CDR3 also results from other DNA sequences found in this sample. The CDR3 spells CAWSAQSNQPQHF. CDR3 nucleotide sequence: TGTGCCTGGAGTGCACAGTCTAATCAGCCCCAGCATTTT. This chain connects TRBV30 to TRBJ1-5; D is undetermined. Trimming cost V 1 base and J 4 bases, with 8 bases left between them. This CDR3 has 13 amino acids. CDR1 and CDR2 from the germline V gene are GTSNPN and SVGIG (reference sequence).